Following are 16 T cell receptor beta chains from one sample sequenced in a study of response to subunit inactivated influenza vaccine. TCRdb reprocessed the RT-PCR reads via MiXCR and lists one record per CDR3 protein. This sample has 450,000 to 600,000 distinct CDR3 sequences, with approximately 7.6% found just once. Sequencing was performed on PBMCs from blood, taken less than 30 months after vaccination. All receptors derive from a man in his fifties or sixties who received an inactivated influenza vaccine.

This clonotype was seen many times. The V call is TRBV10-3, the J call TRBJ2-1; 7 nucleotides match TRBD1. CDR3 length equals 16 residues. The V gene's germline CDR1 is ENHRY and CDR2 SYGVKD. V lost 3 bases, J lost 6 bases, and 11 bases stayed unmatched. CDR3 DNA: TGTGCCATCAGTGATAACAGGGGCCGGGCCCCCAATGAGCAGTTCTTC. Residues: CAISDNRGRAPNEQFF.

The chain has TRBV12-3 or TRBV12-4 and TRBJ1-6; D gene ambiguous. The ends were cut back, 6 bases at V and 2 bases at J, with 8 bases in the middle. The CDR3 length is 14 residues. The CDR3 DNA follows: TGTGCCAGCAGAGAGACCACCTATAATTCACCCCTCCACTTT. Amino acid sequence: CASRETTYNSPLHF.

This clonotype was seen a handful of times. The chain carries TRBV28 and TRBJ2-3, with 11 bases lining up with TRBD1. The CDR3 length is 15 residues. Germline CDR1 MDHEN, CDR2 SYDVKM. Trimming removed 6 bases from V and 4 bases from J; junction bases left unmatched: 6. CDR3 DNA sequence: TGTGCCAGCAGCAGGACAGGGGGCGCCTCAGATACGCAGTATTTT. Protein: CASSRTGGASDTQYF.

This clonotype was counted a few times. The rearrangement links TRBV7-2 to TRBJ1-3; D gene ambiguous. The V end was cut by 2 bases, the J end by 0 bases, with 11 bases between. Germline V CDR1 and CDR2: SGHTA, FQGNSA. This CDR3 spans 16 amino acids. CDR3 nucleotides: TGTGCCAGCAGCTTAATGGCGTTATTCTCTGGAAACACCATATATTTT. This sequence encodes CASSLMALFSGNTIYF.

This clonotype was seen a handful of times. The V and J genes are TRBV5-6 and TRBJ1-2; unclear D gene. CDR3 length: 12 amino acids. The germline gives CDR1 SGHDT, CDR2 YYEEEE. The V end was cut by 1 base, the J end by 4 bases, with 5 bases between. CDR3 sequence (DNA): TGTGCCAGCAGCTTGAACCTCTATGGCTACACCTTC. Translated: CASSLNLYGYTF.

In regard to this clonotype: The DNA is left out, because the CDR3 cannot be placed on it with certainty; the CDR3 is given as TCRdb lists it. This rearrangement joins TRBV29-1 to TRBJ2-5; the D call TRBD2 from the table was never checked on the DNA. The V gene's germline CDR1 is SQVTM and CDR2 ANQGSEA. A total of 14 residues make up the CDR3, ends included. CDR3: CSVWASGIGETRYF.

The rearrangement uses TRBV11-2 and TRBJ2-3; D gene uncertain. CDR1 and CDR2 (germline): SGHAT, FQNNGV. This CDR3 is 14 amino acids long. The germline V and J ends were trimmed by 5 bases and 0 bases, with 9 bases remaining between them. CDR3 bases: TGTGCCAGCAGCCATGGACGCAGCACAGATACGCAGTATTTT. Its translation is CASSHGRSTDTQYF.

There are many counts of this clonotype. V and J are TRBV24-1 and TRBJ2-1; no clear D. Germline CDR1 is KGHDR and CDR2 is SFDVKD. The CDR3 totals 16 residues. V lost 2 bases and J lost 2, with 12 bases in between. The CDR3 coding sequence is TGTGCCACCAGTGATTCATTGGGGTTCGCCTACAATGAGCAGTTCTTC. Translated, it gives CATSDSLGFAYNEQFF.

This clonotype appeared a few times. V usage is TRBV4-2 and J usage is TRBJ2-1, with a tentative D call TRBD2 (7 bases). This CDR3 is 15 amino acids long. Between the trimmed V and J ends, which lost 3 bases and 5 bases, there was a span of 14 bases. In germline, CDR1 is LGHNA, CDR2 YNFKEQ. The chain's CDR3 is CASSHPGGQNNEQFF. Written as DNA, the CDR3 is TGTGCCAGCAGCCATCCCGGGGGGCAGAACAATGAGCAGTTCTTC.

The rearrangement uses TRBV6-5 and TRBJ2-7; 11 bases line up with TRBD2. The ends lost 2 bases at V and 5 bases at J; junction bases unmatched: 5. The CDR3 length is 15 residues. Germline values: CDR1 MNHEY, CDR2 SVGAGI. CDR3 region: CASSYLASGGNEQYF. For the CDR3, the DNA is TGTGCCAGCAGTTACCTGGCTAGCGGGGGGAACGAGCAGTACTTC.

The chain recombines TRBV4-2 with TRBJ1-1; tentative D call: TRBD1 (6 bases). The CDR3 spans 14 residues. The V gene's germline CDR1 is LGHNA and CDR2 YNFKEQ. Trimming shortened V by 4 bases and J by 1 base, and 10 bases separated the two germline ends. Here the CDR3 reads CASSPRDKNTEAFF. The CDR3 region has the DNA TGTGCCAGCAGCCCGAGGGACAAGAACACTGAAGCTTTCTTT.

This rearrangement joins TRBV12-1 to TRBJ1-2; TRBD1, the table's D call, lacks a check against the DNA. TRBV12-1 is a known pseudogene. The CDR3 consists of 15 residues. CDR3: CASSFGDRANYGYTF. The CDR3 nucleotides read TGTGCCAGCAGCTTTGGGGACAGGGCTAACTATGGCTACACCTTC.

The DNA for the CDR3 is TGTGCCAGCAGTTACTTGTCGGGAAGCTCCACGAAGCAGTACTTC. This sequence encodes CASSYLSGSSTKQYF. The V and J genes are TRBV6-2 or TRBV6-3 and TRBJ2-7; D is possibly TRBD2 (5 bases). The germline V gene has CDR1 MNHEY and CDR2 SVGEGT. V was clipped by 1 base and J by 8 bases, with 18 bases between them. The CDR3 contains 15 residues.

This clonotype was detected a few times. V and J are TRBV6-1 and TRBJ1-3; no clear D. The CDR3 runs 14 residues. V was clipped by 5 bases and J by 4 bases, with 12 bases between them. Germline assignment: CDR1 MNHNS and CDR2 SASEGT. CDR3 sequence: CASSRRGVGNTIYF. The CDR3 region has the DNA TGTGCCAGCAGTAGGCGCGGGGTCGGAAACACCATATATTTT.

This clonotype has at least ten counts. The J gene is TRBJ2-1, the V gene TRBV29-1; possibly TRBD1 for D (6 bases). The CDR3 length is 15 residues. Looked up from germline, CDR1 is SQVTM and CDR2 is ANQGSEA. V was cut by 2 bases and J by 6 bases, with 17 bases left in between. The CDR3 protein is CSVEKGNRVGNEQFF. For the CDR3, the DNA is TGCAGCGTTGAAAAGGGGAACAGGGTCGGCAATGAGCAGTTCTTC.

The chain is built from TRBV20-1 and TRBJ2-7; possible D gene TRBD1, 6 bases. The CDR3 loop spans 16 amino acids. Germline CDR1 is DFQATT and CDR2 is SNEGSKA (reference sequence). V was pared by 1 base and J by 2 bases, with 18 bases between. In nucleotides, the CDR3 is TGCAGTGCTAGAGCTTTGAAGACAGGCGATACCTACGAGCAGTACTTC. Translating it yields CSARALKTGDTYEQYF.